Below, one T cell receptor (beta chain) is given with its context. Its antigen is currently unknown. This record comes from a study of shared clonotypes between healthy human individuals. Study-level findings and limits: What limited the represented genetic and exposure-history diversity was the small number of donors. Around 5.3% of naive CD4 clonotypes were shared across a few donors.

Deep was the level used in running the assay. Generated by immunoSEQ multiplex PCR, the TCRdb table keeps only in-frame clones and is missing some. Of 2 million to 2.5 million clones in the sample, approximately 93% were seen once. V lost 4 bases, J lost 3 bases, and 16 bases lay in between. The CDR3 totals 15 residues. The germline CDR1 and CDR2 sequences are SGHRS and YFSETQ. A CD45RA+ naive subset and a CD45RA-negative memory subset were split from CD4+ cells. This TCR was sampled from a man younger than 35 in good health. Some clones in this sample may be carry-over from other donors' samples. The V call is TRBV5-1, the J call TRBJ1-1, with a weak D call TRBD1 (5 bases). The specimen was naive CD4+ T cells from PBMCs. Subset here: CD45RA+ positively selected. CDR3 residues: CASSPISRGDTEAFF. DNA for the CDR3: TGCGCCAGCAGCCCAATCTCCCGAGGGGACACTGAAGCTTTCTTT. The full variable domain, in which reference TRBV5-1 and TRBJ1-1 provide the parts outside the CDR3, is KAGVTQTPRYLIKTRGQQVTLSCSPISGHRSVSWYQQTPGQGLQFLFEYFSETQRNKGNFPGRFSGRQFSNSRSEMNVSTLELGDSALYLCASSPISRGDTEAFFGQGTRLTVV.